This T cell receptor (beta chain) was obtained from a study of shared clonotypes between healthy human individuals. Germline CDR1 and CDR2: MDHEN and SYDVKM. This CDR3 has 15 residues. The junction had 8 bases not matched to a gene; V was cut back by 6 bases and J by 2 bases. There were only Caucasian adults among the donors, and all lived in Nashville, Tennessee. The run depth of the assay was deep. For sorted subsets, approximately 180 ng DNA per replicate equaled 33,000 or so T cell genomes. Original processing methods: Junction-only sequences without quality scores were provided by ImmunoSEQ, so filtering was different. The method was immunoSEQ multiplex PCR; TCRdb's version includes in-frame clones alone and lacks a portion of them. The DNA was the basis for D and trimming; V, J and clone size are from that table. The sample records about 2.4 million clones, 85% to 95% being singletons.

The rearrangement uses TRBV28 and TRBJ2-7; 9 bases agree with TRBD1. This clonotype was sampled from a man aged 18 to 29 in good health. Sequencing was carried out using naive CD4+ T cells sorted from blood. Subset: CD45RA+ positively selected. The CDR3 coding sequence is TGTGCCAGCAGCGGGACAGGGATCGGGGCCTACGAGCAGTACTTC. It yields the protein CASSGTGIGAYEQYF.